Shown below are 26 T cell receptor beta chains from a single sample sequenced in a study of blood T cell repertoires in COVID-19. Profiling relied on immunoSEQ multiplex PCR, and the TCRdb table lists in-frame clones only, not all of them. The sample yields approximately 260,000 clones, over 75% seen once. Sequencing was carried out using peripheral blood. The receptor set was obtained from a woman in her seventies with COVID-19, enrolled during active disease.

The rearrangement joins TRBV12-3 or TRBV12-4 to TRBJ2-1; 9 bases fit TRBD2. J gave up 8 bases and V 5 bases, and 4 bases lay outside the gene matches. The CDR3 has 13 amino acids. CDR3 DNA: TGTGCCAGCAGTCTTAGCGGGAGTGATGAGCAGTTCTTC. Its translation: CASSLSGSDEQFF.

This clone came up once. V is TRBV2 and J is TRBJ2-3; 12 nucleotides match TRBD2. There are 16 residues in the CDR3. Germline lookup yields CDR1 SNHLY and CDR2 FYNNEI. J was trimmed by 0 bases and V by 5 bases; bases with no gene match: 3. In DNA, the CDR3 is TGTGCCAGCAGTAAGCTAGCGGGAGGGAGCACAGATACGCAGTATTTT. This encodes CASSKLAGGSTDTQYF.

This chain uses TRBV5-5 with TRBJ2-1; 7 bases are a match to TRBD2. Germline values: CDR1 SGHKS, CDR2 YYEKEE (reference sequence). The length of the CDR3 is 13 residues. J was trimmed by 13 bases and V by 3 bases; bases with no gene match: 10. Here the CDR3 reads CASSSAYGTIQFF. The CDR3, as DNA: TGTGCCAGCAGCTCAGCTTATGGGACTATTCAGTTCTTC.

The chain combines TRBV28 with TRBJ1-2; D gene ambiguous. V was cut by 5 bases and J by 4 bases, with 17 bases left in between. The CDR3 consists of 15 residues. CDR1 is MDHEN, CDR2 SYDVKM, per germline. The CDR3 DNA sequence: TGTGCCAGCAGTGCCTTGATGAGCGCGAGCTATGGCTACACCTTC. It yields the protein CASSALMSASYGYTF.

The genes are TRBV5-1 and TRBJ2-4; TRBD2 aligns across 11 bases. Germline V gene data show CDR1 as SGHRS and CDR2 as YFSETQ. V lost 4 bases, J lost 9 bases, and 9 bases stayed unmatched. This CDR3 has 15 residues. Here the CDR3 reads CASSLSSGRKGIQYF. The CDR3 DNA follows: TGCGCCAGCAGCCTCTCTAGCGGGAGGAAGGGCATTCAGTACTTC.

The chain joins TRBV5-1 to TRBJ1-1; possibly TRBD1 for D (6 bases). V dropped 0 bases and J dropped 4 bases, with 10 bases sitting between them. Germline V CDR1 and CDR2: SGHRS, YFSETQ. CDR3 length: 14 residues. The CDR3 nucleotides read TGCGCCAGCAGCTTGGAGGGGGGGCTCACTGAAGCTTTCTTT. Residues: CASSLEGGLTEAFF. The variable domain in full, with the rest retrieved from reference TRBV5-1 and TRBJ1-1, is KAGVTQTPRYLIKTRGQQVTLSCSPISGHRSVSWYQQTPGQGLQFLFEYFSETQRNKGNFPGRFSGRQFSNSRSEMNVSTLELGDSALYLCASSLEGGLTEAFFGQGTRLTVV.

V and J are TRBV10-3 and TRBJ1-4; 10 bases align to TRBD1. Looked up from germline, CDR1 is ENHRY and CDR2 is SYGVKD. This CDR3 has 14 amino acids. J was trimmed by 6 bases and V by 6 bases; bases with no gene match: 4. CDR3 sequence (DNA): TGTGCCATCAGGGCCGGGACAGGGGATGAAAAACTGTTTTTT. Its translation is CAIRAGTGDEKLFF.

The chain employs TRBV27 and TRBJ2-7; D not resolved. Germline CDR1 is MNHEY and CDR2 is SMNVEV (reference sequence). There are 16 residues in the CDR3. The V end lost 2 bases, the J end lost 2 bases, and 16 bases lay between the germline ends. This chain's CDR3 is CASSLTRLAEAYEQYF. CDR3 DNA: TGTGCCAGCAGTTTAACCCGACTTGCTGAAGCCTACGAGCAGTACTTC.

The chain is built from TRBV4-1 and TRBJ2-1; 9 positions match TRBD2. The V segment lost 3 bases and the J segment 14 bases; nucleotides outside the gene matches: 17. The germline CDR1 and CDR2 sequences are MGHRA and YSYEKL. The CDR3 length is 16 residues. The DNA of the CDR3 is TGCGCCAGCAGCCAGGCCCCAAGGGCGGGAGGGCTGTTAAAGTTCTTC. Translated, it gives CASSQAPRAGGLLKFF.

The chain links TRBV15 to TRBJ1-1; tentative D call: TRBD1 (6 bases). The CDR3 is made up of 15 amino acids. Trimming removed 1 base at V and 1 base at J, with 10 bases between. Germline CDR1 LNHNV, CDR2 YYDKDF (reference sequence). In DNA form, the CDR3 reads TGTGCCACCAGCAGAGGGGGGCGGGCGAACACTGAAGCTTTCTTT. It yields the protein CATSRGGRANTEAFF.

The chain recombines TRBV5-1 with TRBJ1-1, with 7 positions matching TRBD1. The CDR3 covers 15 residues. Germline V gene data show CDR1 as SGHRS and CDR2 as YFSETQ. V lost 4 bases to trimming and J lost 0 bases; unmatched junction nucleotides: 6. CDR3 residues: CASSDGTALNTEAFF. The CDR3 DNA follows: TGCGCCAGCAGCGACGGGACAGCATTGAACACTGAAGCTTTCTTT.

This CDR3 is CASSLFSGTGPYSNQPQHF. CDR3 bases: TGTGCCAGCAGTTTATTCTCCGGGACAGGGCCTTATAGCAATCAGCCCCAGCATTTT. The rearrangement uses TRBV27 and TRBJ1-5; 9 bases agree with TRBD1. V was clipped by 1 base and J by 0 bases; unmatched bases: 10. CDR1 and CDR2 from the germline V gene are MNHEY and SMNVEV (reference sequence). The CDR3 has 19 amino acids.

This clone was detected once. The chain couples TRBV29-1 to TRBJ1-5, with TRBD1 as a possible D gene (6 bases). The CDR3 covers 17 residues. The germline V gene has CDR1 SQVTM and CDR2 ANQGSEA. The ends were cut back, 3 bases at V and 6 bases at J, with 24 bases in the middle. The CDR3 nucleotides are TGCAGCGTTGAGCATAGGGGGAAGCAGTCCGTGAGTCAGCCCCAGCATTTT. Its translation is CSVEHRGKQSVSQPQHF. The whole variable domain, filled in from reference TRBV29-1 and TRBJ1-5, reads SAVISQKPSRDICQRGTSLTIQCQVDSQVTMMFWYRQQPGQSLTLIATANQGSEATYESGFVIDKFPISRPNLTFSTLTVSNMSPEDSSIYLCSVEHRGKQSVSQPQHFGDGTRLSIL.

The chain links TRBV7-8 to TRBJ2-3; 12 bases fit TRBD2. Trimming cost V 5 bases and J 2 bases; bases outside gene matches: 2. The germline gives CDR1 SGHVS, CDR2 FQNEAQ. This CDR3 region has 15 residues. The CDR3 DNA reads TGTGCCAGCAGCAGGACTAGCGGGAACACAGATACGCAGTATTTT. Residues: CASSRTSGNTDTQYF.

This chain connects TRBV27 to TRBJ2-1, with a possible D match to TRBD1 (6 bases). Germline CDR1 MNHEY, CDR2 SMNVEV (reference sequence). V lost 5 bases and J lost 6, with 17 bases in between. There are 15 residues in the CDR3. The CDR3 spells CASSPLTGQSNEQFF. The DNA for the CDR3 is TGTGCCAGCAGTCCACTTACTGGACAGAGCAATGAGCAGTTCTTC.

In DNA, the CDR3 is TGTGCCAGCAGTTACGTACTAGCGCCCGGGGAGCTGTTTTTT. It codes for CASSYVLAPGELFF. The V gene is TRBV6-2 or TRBV6-3, the J gene TRBJ2-2; TRBD2 matches 7 bases. The CDR3 length is 14 residues. Per germline, CDR1 MNHEY and CDR2 SVGEGT. The V segment lost 2 bases and the J segment 6 bases; nucleotides outside the gene matches: 3.

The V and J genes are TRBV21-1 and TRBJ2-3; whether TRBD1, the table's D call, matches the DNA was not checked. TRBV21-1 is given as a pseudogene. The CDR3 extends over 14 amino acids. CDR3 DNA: TGTGCCACACACAGGGGGGCTAGCACAGATACGCAGTATTTT. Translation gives CATHRGASTDTQYF.

Here the CDR3 DNA reads TGCGCCAGCAGCCAAAGCCTAGCGGGAGGGTCACAGACCCAGTACTTC. Translating it yields CASSQSLAGGSQTQYF. This chain connects TRBV4-1 to TRBJ2-5; 12 nucleotides line up with TRBD2. The CDR3 covers 16 residues. Trimming removed 2 bases from V and 6 bases from J; junction bases left unmatched: 7. CDR1 MGHRA and CDR2 YSYEKL come from the germline V gene.

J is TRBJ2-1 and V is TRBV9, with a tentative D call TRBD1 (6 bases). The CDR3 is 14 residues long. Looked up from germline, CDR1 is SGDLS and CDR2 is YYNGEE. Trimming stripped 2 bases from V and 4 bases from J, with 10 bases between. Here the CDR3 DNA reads TGTGCCAGCAGCGTCATGGACAGATACAATGAGCAGTTCTTC. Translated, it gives CASSVMDRYNEQFF.

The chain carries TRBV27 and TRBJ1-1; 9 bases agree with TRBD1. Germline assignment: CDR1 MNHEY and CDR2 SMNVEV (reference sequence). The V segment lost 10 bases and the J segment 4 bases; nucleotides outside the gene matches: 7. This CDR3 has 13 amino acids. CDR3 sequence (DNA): TGTGCCACGAGGGACAGGGTGTTCACTGAAGCTTTCTTT. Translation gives CATRDRVFTEAFF.

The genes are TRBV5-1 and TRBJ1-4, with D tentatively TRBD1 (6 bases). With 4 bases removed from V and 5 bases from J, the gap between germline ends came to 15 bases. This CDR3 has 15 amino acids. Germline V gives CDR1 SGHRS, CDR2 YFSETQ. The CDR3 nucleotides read TGCGCCAGCAGCCCGGAGGGGGAGGGGAATGAAAAACTGTTTTTT. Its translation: CASSPEGEGNEKLFF. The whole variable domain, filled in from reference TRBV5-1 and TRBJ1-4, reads KAGVTQTPRYLIKTRGQQVTLSCSPISGHRSVSWYQQTPGQGLQFLFEYFSETQRNKGNFPGRFSGRQFSNSRSEMNVSTLELGDSALYLCASSPEGEGNEKLFFGSGTQLSVL.

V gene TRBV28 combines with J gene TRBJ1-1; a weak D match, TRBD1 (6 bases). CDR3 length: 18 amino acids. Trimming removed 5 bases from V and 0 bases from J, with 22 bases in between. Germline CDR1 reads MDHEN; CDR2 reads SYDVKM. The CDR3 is CASSRLGGAKHVNTEAFF. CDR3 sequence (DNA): TGTGCCAGCAGTCGCCTCGGGGGGGCCAAACATGTGAACACTGAAGCTTTCTTT.

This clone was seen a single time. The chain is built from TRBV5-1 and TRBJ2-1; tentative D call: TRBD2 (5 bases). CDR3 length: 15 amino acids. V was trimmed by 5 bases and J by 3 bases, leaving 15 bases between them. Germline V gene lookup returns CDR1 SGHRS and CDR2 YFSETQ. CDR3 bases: TGCGCCAGCAGGCCTCTCAACGGAGGCTACAATGAGCAGTTCTTC. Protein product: CASRPLNGGYNEQFF.

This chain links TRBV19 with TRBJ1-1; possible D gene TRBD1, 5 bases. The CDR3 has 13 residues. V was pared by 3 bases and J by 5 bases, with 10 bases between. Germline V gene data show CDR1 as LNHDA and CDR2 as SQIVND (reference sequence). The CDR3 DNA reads TGTGCCAGTAGTATGGGGGGAGATACTGAAGCTTTCTTT. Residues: CASSMGGDTEAFF.

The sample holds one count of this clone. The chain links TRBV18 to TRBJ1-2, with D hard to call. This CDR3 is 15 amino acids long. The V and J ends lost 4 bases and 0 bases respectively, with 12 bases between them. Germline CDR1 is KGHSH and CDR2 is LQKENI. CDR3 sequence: CASSLSHESNYGYTF. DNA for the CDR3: TGTGCCAGCTCACTATCACATGAATCTAACTATGGCTACACCTTC. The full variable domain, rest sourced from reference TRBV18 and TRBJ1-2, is NAGVMQNPRHLVRRRGQEARLRCSPMKGHSHVYWYRQLPEEGLKFMVYLQKENIIDESGMPKERFSAEFPKEGPSILRIQQVVRGDSAAYFCASSLSHESNYGYTFGSGTRLTVV.

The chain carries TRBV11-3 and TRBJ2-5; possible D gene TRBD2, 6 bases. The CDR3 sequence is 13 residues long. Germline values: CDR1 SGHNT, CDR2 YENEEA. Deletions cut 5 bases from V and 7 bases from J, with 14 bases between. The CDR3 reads CASSPGLWRTQYF. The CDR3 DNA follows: TGTGCCAGCAGCCCGGGACTTTGGCGGACCCAGTACTTC.